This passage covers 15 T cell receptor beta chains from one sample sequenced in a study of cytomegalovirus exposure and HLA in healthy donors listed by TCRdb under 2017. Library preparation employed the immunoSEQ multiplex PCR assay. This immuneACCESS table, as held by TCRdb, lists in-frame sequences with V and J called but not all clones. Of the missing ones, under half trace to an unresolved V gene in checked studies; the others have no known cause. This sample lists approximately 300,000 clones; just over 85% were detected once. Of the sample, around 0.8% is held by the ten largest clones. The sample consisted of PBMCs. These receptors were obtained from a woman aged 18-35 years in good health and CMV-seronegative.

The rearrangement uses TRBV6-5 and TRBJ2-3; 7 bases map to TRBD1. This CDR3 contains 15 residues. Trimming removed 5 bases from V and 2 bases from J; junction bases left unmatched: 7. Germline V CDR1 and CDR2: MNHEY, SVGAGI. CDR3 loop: CASSLMTGPTDTQYF. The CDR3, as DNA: TGTGCCAGCAGTCTAATGACAGGGCCCACAGATACGCAGTATTTT.

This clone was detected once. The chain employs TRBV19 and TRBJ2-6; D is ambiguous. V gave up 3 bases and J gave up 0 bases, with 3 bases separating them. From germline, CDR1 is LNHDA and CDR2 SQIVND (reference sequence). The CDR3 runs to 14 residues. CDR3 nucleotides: TGTGCCAGTAGTATGAGCTCTGGGGCCAACGTCCTGACTTTC. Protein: CASSMSSGANVLTF. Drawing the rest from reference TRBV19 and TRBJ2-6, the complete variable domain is DGGITQSPKYLFRKEGQNVTLSCEQNLNHDAMYWYRQDPGQGLRLIYYSQIVNDFQKGDIAEGYSVSREKKESFPLTVTSAQKNPTAFYLCASSMSSGANVLTFGAGSRLTVL.

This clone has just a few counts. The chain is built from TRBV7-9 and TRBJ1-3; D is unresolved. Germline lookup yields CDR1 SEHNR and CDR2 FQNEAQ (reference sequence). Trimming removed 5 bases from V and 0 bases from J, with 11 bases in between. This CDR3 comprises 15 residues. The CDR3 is CASSNWAHSGNTIYF. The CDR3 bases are TGTGCCAGCAGCAACTGGGCTCACTCTGGAAACACCATATATTTT.

In nucleotides, the CDR3 is TGTGCCAGCAGCGGTTTGGGCCAGCCGCAGTATTTT. It is translated as CASSGLGQPQYF. V is TRBV7-2 and J is TRBJ2-3; D gene ambiguous. The CDR3 sequence is 12 residues long. The germline CDR1 and CDR2 sequences are SGHTA and FQGNSA. Trimming stripped 5 bases from V and 10 bases from J, with 13 bases between.

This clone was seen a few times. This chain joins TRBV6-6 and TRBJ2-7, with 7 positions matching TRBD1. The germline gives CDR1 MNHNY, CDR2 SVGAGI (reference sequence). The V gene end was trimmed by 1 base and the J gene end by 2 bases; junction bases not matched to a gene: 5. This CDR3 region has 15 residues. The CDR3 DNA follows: TGTGCCAGCAGTTACTACGGGACAGCAGCCTACGAGCAGTACTTC. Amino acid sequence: CASSYYGTAAYEQYF.

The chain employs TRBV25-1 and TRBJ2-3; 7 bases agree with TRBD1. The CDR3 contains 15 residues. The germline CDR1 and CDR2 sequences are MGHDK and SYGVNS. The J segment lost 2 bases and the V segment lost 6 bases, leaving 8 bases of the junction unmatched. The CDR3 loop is CASRTNRGITDTQYF. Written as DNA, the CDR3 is TGTGCCAGCAGAACCAACAGGGGTATCACAGATACGCAGTATTTT.

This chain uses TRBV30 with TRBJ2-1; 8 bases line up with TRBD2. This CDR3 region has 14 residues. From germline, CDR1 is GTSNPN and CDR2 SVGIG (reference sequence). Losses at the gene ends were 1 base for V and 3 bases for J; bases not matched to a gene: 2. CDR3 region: CAWSGSGGYNEQFF. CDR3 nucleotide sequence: TGTGCCTGGAGTGGAAGCGGGGGCTACAATGAGCAGTTCTTC.

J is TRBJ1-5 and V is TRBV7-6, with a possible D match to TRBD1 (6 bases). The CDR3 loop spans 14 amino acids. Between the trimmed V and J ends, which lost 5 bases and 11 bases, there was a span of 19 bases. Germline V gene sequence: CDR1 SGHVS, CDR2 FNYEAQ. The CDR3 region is CASSEQGPAAAQHF. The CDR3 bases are TGTGCCAGCAGCGAGCAGGGGCCGGCAGCGGCCCAGCATTTT. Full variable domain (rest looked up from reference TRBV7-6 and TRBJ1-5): GAGVSQSPRYKVTKRGQDVALRCDPISGHVSLYWYRQALGQGPEFLTYFNYEAQQDKSGLPNDRFSAERPEGSISTLTIQRTEQRDSAMYRCASSEQGPAAAQHFGDGTRLSIL.

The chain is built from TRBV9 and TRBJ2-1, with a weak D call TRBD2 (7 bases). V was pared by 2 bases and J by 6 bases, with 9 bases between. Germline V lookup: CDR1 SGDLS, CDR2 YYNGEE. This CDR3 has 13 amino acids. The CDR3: CASSVRGANEQFF. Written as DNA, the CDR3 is TGTGCCAGCAGCGTCCGGGGGGCCAATGAGCAGTTCTTC.

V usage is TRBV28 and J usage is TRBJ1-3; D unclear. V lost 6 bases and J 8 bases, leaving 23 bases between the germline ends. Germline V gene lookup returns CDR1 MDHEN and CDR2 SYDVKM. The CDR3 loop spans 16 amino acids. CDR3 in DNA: TGTGCCAGCAGCCTACCCCCTGGTCGTAGTCAAGACACCATATATTTT. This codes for CASSLPPGRSQDTIYF.

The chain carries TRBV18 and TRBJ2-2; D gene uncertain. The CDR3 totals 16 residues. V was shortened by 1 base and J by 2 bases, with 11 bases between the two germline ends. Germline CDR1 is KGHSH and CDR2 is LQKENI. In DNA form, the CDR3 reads TGTGCCAGCTCACCACTCGCGGTTATCAACACCGGGGAGCTGTTTTTT. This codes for CASSPLAVINTGELFF.

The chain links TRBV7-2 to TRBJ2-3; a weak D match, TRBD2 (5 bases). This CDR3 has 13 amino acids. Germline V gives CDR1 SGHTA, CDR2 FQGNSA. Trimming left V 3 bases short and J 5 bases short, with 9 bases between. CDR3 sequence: CASSFGKGDTQYF. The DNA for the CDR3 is TGTGCCAGCAGCTTCGGGAAGGGAGATACGCAGTATTTT. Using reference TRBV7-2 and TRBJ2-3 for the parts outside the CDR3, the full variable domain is GAGVSQSPSNKVTEKGKDVELRCDPISGHTALYWYRQSLGQGLEFLIYFQGNSAPDKSGLPSDRFSAERTGGSVSTLTIQRTQQEDSAVYLCASSFGKGDTQYFGPGTRLTVL.

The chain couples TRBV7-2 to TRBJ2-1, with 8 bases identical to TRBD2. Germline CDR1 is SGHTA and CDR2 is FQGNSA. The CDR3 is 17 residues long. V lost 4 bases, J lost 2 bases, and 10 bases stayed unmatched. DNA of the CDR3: TGTGCCAGCAGCTCGGGGGGGAGCGGAGGACCCTACAATGAGCAGTTCTTC. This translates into CASSSGGSGGPYNEQFF.

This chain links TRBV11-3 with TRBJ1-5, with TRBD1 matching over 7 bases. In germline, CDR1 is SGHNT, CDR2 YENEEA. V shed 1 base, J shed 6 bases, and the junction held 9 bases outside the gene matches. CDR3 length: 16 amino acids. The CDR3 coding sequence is TGTGCCAGCAGCTTAGGGGTGACAGGGTCCTTTCAGCCCCAGCATTTT. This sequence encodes CASSLGVTGSFQPQHF.

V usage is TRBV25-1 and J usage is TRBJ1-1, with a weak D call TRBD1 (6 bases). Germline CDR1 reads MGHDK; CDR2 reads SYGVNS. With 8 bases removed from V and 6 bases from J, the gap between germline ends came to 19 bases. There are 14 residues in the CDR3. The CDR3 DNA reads TGTGCCAGCTCCAGGGAGGGGGGGCGGCCTGAAGCTTTCTTT. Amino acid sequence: CASSREGGRPEAFF.